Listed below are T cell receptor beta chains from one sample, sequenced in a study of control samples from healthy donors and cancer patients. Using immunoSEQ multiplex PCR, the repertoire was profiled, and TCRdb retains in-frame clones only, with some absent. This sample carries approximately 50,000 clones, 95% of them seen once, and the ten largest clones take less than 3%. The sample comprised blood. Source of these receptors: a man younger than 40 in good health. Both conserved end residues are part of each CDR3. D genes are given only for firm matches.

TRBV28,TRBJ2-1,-,CASSPQYNEQFF,TGTGCCAGCAGCCCACAGTACAATGAGCAGTTCTTC
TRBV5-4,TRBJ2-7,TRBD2,CASSRLAAEQYF,TGTGCCAGCAGCCGACTAGCGGCCGAGCAGTACTTC
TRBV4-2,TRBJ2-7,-,CASSQDLGAFYEQYF,TGTGCCAGCAGCCAAGACTTGGGGGCGTTCTACGAGCAGTACTTC
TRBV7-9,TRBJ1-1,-,CASSLAVPWANTEAFF,TGTGCCAGCAGCTTAGCTGTCCCCTGGGCGAACACTGAAGCTTTCTTT
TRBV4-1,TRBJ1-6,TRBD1,CASSQEALQGSSYNSPLHF,TGCGCCAGCAGCCAAGAAGCATTACAGGGGAGCTCCTATAATTCACCCCTCCACTTT
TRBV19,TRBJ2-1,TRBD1,CASSKGTGSSYNEQFF,TGTGCCAGTAGTAAGGGGACAGGCAGCTCCTACAATGAGCAGTTCTTC
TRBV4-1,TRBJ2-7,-,CASRPTRNSYEQYF,TGCGCCAGCAGACCCACACGGAACTCCTACGAGCAGTACTTC
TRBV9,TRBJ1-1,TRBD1,CASSPRDRITTNTEAFF,TGTGCCAGCAGCCCACGGGACAGGATCACGACTAACACTGAAGCTTTCTTT
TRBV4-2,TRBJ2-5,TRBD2,CASSRKSGGKTQYF,TGTGCCAGCAGCCGAAAAAGCGGGGGAAAGACCCAGTACTTC
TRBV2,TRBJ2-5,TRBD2,CASSGTSGSGETQYF,TGTGCCAGCAGCGGGACTAGCGGGAGTGGGGAGACCCAGTACTTC
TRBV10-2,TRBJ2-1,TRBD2,CASSVSSGPISYNEQFF,TGCGCCAGCAGTGTGTCTAGCGGGCCGATCTCCTACAATGAGCAGTTCTTC
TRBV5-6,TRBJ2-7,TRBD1,CASSWGQGMTEQYF,TGTGCCAGCAGCTGGGGACAGGGAATGACCGAGCAGTACTTC
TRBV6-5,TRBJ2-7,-,CASSSIITNYEQYF,TGTGCCAGCAGCTCAATAATAACCAACTACGAGCAGTACTTC
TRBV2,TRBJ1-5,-,CASTTTYGTSPQHF,TGTGCCAGCACCACGACTTATGGGACGTCGCCCCAGCATTTT
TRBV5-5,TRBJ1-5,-,CASSPGARQPQHF,TGTGCCAGCAGCCCCGGAGCCAGACAGCCCCAGCATTTT
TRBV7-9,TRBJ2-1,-,CASSPTTRGNEQFF,TGTGCCAGCAGCCCCACGACTAGGGGCAATGAGCAGTTCTTC